This T cell receptor beta chain is from a study of blood T cell repertoires in COVID-19. Background on the study: The United States, Italy and Spain were the sources of the acute and convalescent COVID-19 samples.

Study processing details: Reference gene primer amplification yielded estimated nucleated cell counts. Profiling relied on immunoSEQ multiplex PCR, and the TCRdb table lists in-frame clones only, not all of them. Clone size and the V and J calls come from that table; the DNA yielded D and trimming. The sample comprises about 200,000 clones, 70% to 90% of which are singletons, and 3% to 4% rests with the top ten. The CDR3 runs to 12 residues. Germline-derived CDR1 and CDR2 are MDHEN and SYDVKM. The V and J ends lost 10 bases and 2 bases, in that order; junction bases with no gene match: 4. In terms of age and location, participants ranged from about 18 to 89 years and lived in about 25 US areas. Which cohort a participant joined came from the clinical history participants gave.

This chain links TRBV28 with TRBJ2-7; TRBD2 matches 8 bases. This clonotype was sampled from a woman aged 40 to 50 with acute COVID-19. The specimen sequenced was PBMCs or T cells enriched from blood (not recorded which). The CDR3 loop reads CANSGGPYEQYF. Here the CDR3 DNA reads TGTGCCAACTCGGGAGGGCCCTACGAGCAGTACTTC. Full variable domain (missing parts from reference TRBV28 and TRBJ2-7): DVKVTQSSRYLVKRTGEKVFLECVQDMDHENMFWYRQDPGLGLRLIYFSYDVKMKEKGDIPEGYSVSREKKERFSLILESASTNQTSMYLCANSGGPYEQYFGPGTRLTVT.